This paragraph reports one T cell receptor (beta chain). Its antigen is still unknown. No base-level quality is on record; no much larger clone is a single base apart. Ends trimmed: V by 8 bases, J by 7 bases; bases unmatched to a gene: 2. The CDR3 runs 11 amino acids, cysteine and phenylalanine included. Here the CDR3 DNA is all that survives: 33 bases in frame from base 1. CDR1 is given as MNHEY and CDR2 as SVGAGI, both from the germline V gene. The data originate from a study of cytomegalovirus exposure and HLA in healthy donors (dated by TCRdb to between 2016 and 2019). Regarding the study in general: According to a later analysis, one platform produced both the 110 or so validation repertoires and the roughly 660 repertoires of the first cohort. Along with the roughly 700-subject first cohort, a separate validation cohort of roughly 110 different subjects was used. High-throughput TCR immunosequencing, statistical association of individual TCRs with disease status, and machine learning were combined to predict cytomegalovirus infection status. The study aimed to test whether cataloging public T cell receptors could reveal signatures of past pathogen exposure.

Donors formed part of the validation cohort, which comprised over a hundred subjects and was distinct from the first cohort of roughly 600 subjects. What the study reported, not specific to this receptor: In vitro tests confirmed that three of the cytomegalovirus-associated TCR beta chains recognize cytomegalovirus antigens. The authors suggested that the approach could potentially be generalized to other disease states and immunological phenotypes. The validation cohort had no HLA typing available for a later analysis, so co-occurrence within that cohort was assessed over all 120 or so repertoires. The classifier was reported to diagnose cytomegalovirus status with high specificity and sensitivity in both the original cohort and the validation cohort. While some public TCRs were present in many individuals, most TCR sequences turned up only very rarely across donors. A later analysis found that TCRs clustered in the first cohort also tended to co-occur in the 120 or so validation repertoires, with 94% of cluster scores above 0. The study listed around 160 TCR beta chains as associated with cytomegalovirus.

The library was produced with the immunoSEQ multiplex PCR assay. In the source study's methods: A statistical classification framework was built for diagnosing cytomegalovirus status from the catalog of TCR beta chain sequences. TCRdb obtained this table from immuneACCESS and retained in-frame rearrangements with V and J assigned. These tables miss some clones; where compared with another copy, unresolved V genes account for less than half of the shortfall, and the remainder is unexplained. The V and J calls and clone size are taken from that table; D and trimming were inferred from the DNA. The sample table holds some 260,000 clones, of which over 75% were seen once. The top ten hold 12% of the sample.

The chain is assembled from TRBV6-5 and TRBJ1-1, with 9 central nucleotides matching TRBD1. This clonotype was sampled from a man younger than 35 in good health and CMV-seropositive. The sample comprised PBMCs. For the CDR3, the sequence is CASQGQGEAFF. In nucleotides, the sequence is TGTGCCAGCCAGGGACAGGGTGAAGCTTTCTTT.